This T cell receptor (beta chain) is drawn from a study of PD-1 blockade in classical Hodgkin lymphoma. Every patient relapsed after autologous stem cell transplantation, and brentuximab vedotin exposure varied. Purification of CD4+ T cells from thawed PBMCs was performed via magnetic negative selection. This clone was recorded only once. This table comes from immunoSEQ multiplex PCR, and its TCRdb copy is limited to in-frame clones, with some not included. Of approximately 9,900 clones in the sample, around three quarters were seen once. The receptor was isolated from a human donor with classical Hodgkin lymphoma. The source was CD4+ T cells from blood, collected at baseline.

This CDR3 reads CASSSNAGNSNQPQHF. The CDR3 coding sequence is TGTGCCAGCAGCTCCAACGCAGGGAATAGCAATCAGCCCCAGCATTTT. The chain is built from TRBV7-2 and TRBJ1-5, with TRBD1 as a possible D gene (5 bases). Germline lookup yields CDR1 SGHTA and CDR2 FQGNSA. This CDR3 has 16 residues. Trimming pared 4 bases from V and 0 bases from J, leaving 13 bases between.